This T cell receptor (beta chain) is from a study of shared clonotypes between healthy human individuals. Germline CDR1 reads MDHEN; CDR2 reads SYDVKM. V shed 6 bases, J shed 3 bases, and the junction held 5 bases outside the gene matches. This CDR3 region has 13 residues. A word on this clone: As yet, its antigen is unknown.

CD8 cells regarded as naive lacked CD45RO, were positively chosen for CCR7, and omitted terminally differentiated effector memory CD45RA+ cells. Study-wide results and limits: Genetic and exposure-history diversity was limited by the few donors.

Assay: immunoSEQ multiplex PCR; the TCRdb copy retains only in-frame clones and omits some. The repertoire holds some 2 million clones, with about 95% as singletons. The TCR was taken from a young man in good health. J is TRBJ2-7 and V is TRBV28; 7 bases line up with TRBD2. The specimen sequenced was naive CD8+ T cells sorted from blood. The CDR3 nucleotides read TGTGCCAGCAGGGGGTCGGGGGGCTACGAGCAGTACTTC. It is translated as CASRGSGGYEQYF.